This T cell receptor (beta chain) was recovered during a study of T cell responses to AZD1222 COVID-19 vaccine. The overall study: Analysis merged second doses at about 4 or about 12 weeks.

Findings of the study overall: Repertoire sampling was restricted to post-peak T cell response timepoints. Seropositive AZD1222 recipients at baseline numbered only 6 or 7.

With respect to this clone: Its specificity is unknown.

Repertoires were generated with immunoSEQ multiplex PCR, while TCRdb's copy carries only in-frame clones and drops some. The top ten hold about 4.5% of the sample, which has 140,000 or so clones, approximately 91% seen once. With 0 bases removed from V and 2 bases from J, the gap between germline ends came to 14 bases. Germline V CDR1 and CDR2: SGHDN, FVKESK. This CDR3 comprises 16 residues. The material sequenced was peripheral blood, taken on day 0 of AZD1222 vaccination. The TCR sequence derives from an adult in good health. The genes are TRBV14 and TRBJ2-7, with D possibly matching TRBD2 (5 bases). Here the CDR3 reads CASSQDLGGRAYEQYF. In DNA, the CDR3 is TGTGCCAGCAGCCAAGATCTCGGTGGGCGGGCCTACGAGCAGTACTTC.